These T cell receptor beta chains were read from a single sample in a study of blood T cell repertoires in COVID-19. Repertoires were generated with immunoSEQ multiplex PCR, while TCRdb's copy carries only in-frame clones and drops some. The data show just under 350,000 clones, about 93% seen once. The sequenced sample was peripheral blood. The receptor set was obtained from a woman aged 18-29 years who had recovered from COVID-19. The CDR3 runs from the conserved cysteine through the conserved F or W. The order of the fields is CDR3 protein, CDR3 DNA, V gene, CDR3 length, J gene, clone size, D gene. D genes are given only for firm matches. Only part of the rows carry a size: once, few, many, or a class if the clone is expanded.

CDR3aa: CASRTGGRGLAGYNEQFF; CDR3nt: TGTGCCAGCAGGACAGGGGGCCGGGGACTAGCGGGTTACAATGAGCAGTTCTTC; v_gene: TRBV27; len: 18; j_gene: TRBJ2-1; abundance: -; d_gene: TRBD2
CDR3aa: CAIRPRGSEDTEAFF; CDR3nt: TGTGCCATCAGGCCCAGGGGCTCTGAGGACACTGAAGCTTTCTTT; v_gene: TRBV10-3; len: 15; j_gene: TRBJ1-1; abundance: -; d_gene: -
CDR3aa: CASSPYGGANTEAFF; CDR3nt: TGTGCCAGCAGTCCTTATGGGGGGGCGAACACTGAAGCTTTCTTT; v_gene: TRBV6-5; len: 15; j_gene: TRBJ1-1; abundance: -; d_gene: -
CDR3aa: CASSDYGQPQHF; CDR3nt: TGTGCCAGCAGCGACTACGGTCAGCCCCAGCATTTT; v_gene: TRBV5-4; len: 12; j_gene: TRBJ1-5; abundance: -; d_gene: -
CDR3aa: CASSYRLAGVETQYF; CDR3nt: TGTGCCAGCAGTTATCGACTAGCGGGGGTAGAGACCCAGTACTTC; v_gene: TRBV6-6; len: 15; j_gene: TRBJ2-5; abundance: -; d_gene: TRBD2
CDR3aa: CASSQGTGEGYNEQFF; CDR3nt: TGCGCCAGCAGCCAAGGGACGGGAGAGGGATACAATGAGCAGTTCTTC; v_gene: TRBV4-1; len: 16; j_gene: TRBJ2-1; abundance: -; d_gene: -
CDR3aa: CASTIIPQGDTGELFF; CDR3nt: TGCGCCAGCACCATAATACCCCAAGGGGACACCGGGGAGCTGTTTTTT; v_gene: TRBV5-1; len: 16; j_gene: TRBJ2-2; abundance: -; d_gene: -
CDR3aa: CASGTGSLFNSNQPQHF; CDR3nt: TGTGCTAGTGGCACCGGGAGCCTTTTCAATAGCAATCAGCCCCAGCATTTT; v_gene: TRBV12-5; len: 17; j_gene: TRBJ1-5; abundance: -; d_gene: -
CDR3aa: CASIGGGNYGYTF; CDR3nt: TGTGCCAGTATTGGAGGGGGCAACTATGGCTACACCTTC; v_gene: TRBV19; len: 13; j_gene: TRBJ1-2; abundance: -; d_gene: TRBD1
CDR3aa: CASSQDLSNEKLFF; CDR3nt: TGTGCCAGCAGCCAAGATCTTTCTAATGAAAAACTGTTTTTT; v_gene: TRBV3-1/TRBV3-2; len: 14; j_gene: TRBJ1-4; abundance: -; d_gene: -
CDR3aa: CASSLELAGGGNIQYF; CDR3nt: TGTGCCAGCAGCTTAGAGCTAGCGGGCGGCGGAAACATTCAGTACTTC; v_gene: TRBV7-2; len: 16; j_gene: TRBJ2-4; abundance: -; d_gene: TRBD2
CDR3aa: CASSLNPIRDRGWNTEAFF; CDR3nt: TGTGCCAGCAGCCTCAACCCCATCCGGGACAGGGGGTGGAACACTGAAGCTTTCTTT; v_gene: TRBV7-9; len: 19; j_gene: TRBJ1-1; abundance: -; d_gene: TRBD1
CDR3aa: CASSQTQTGGKGYTF; CDR3nt: TGTGCCAGCAGCCAGACCCAGACAGGGGGCAAAGGCTACACCTTC; v_gene: TRBV7-9; len: 15; j_gene: TRBJ1-2; abundance: -; d_gene: TRBD1
CDR3aa: CASRGLSNTGELFF; CDR3nt: TGTGCCAGCAGGGGACTGAGTAACACCGGGGAGCTGTTTTTT; v_gene: TRBV28; len: 14; j_gene: TRBJ2-2; abundance: -; d_gene: -
CDR3aa: CASSRWRDETQYF; CDR3nt: TGTGCCAGCAGCCGGTGGCGGGATGAGACCCAGTACTTC; v_gene: TRBV13; len: 13; j_gene: TRBJ2-5; abundance: once; d_gene: -
CDR3aa: CASSLEDSIPIQYF; CDR3nt: TGTGCCAGCAGCTTAGAGGACAGCATTCCCATTCAGTACTTC; v_gene: TRBV11-2; len: 14; j_gene: TRBJ2-4; abundance: -; d_gene: -
CDR3aa: CASSIETGVSYNEQFF; CDR3nt: TGTGCCAGTAGTATAGAAACGGGGGTCTCCTACAATGAGCAGTTCTTC; v_gene: TRBV19; len: 16; j_gene: TRBJ2-1; abundance: once; d_gene: -
CDR3aa: CASSRRDGGEAFF; CDR3nt: TGCGCCAGCAGCCGCCGGGACGGGGGGGAAGCTTTCTTT; v_gene: TRBV4-1; len: 13; j_gene: TRBJ1-1; abundance: -; d_gene: -
CDR3aa: CASSYTRSYGYTF; CDR3nt: TGTGCCAGCAGTTACACCAGGTCCTATGGCTACACCTTC; v_gene: TRBV6-2/TRBV6-3; len: 13; j_gene: TRBJ1-2; abundance: -; d_gene: -
CDR3aa: CASSFQGSTGELFF; CDR3nt: TGCGCCAGCAGCTTCCAGGGGAGCACCGGGGAGCTGTTTTTT; v_gene: TRBV5-1; len: 14; j_gene: TRBJ2-2; abundance: -; d_gene: -
CDR3aa: CASSLISFYNEQFF; CDR3nt: TGCGCCAGCAGCTTGATTTCCTTCTACAATGAGCAGTTCTTC; v_gene: TRBV5-1; len: 14; j_gene: TRBJ2-1; abundance: -; d_gene: -
CDR3aa: CASSFGLETPIGAFF; CDR3nt: TGTGCCAGCAGCTTTGGGTTGGAGACCCCCATAGGTGCTTTCTTT; v_gene: TRBV5-6; len: 15; j_gene: TRBJ1-1; abundance: -; d_gene: -
CDR3aa: CATSDGGAAEAFF; CDR3nt: TGTGCCACCAGTGATGGGGGGGCCGCTGAAGCTTTCTTT; v_gene: TRBV24-1; len: 13; j_gene: TRBJ1-1; abundance: -; d_gene: -
CDR3aa: CASSPDRDYGYTF; CDR3nt: TGTGCCAGCTCTCCCGACAGGGACTATGGCTACACCTTC; v_gene: TRBV18; len: 13; j_gene: TRBJ1-2; abundance: -; d_gene: TRBD1
CDR3aa: CASSPVRGAPGDTQYF; CDR3nt: TGTGCCAGCAGCCCCGTTCGGGGGGCCCCGGGAGATACGCAGTATTTT; v_gene: TRBV7-9; len: 16; j_gene: TRBJ2-3; abundance: -; d_gene: -
CDR3aa: CASSEGLAGDEQFF; CDR3nt: TGCGCCAGCAGCGAGGGACTAGCGGGGGATGAGCAGTTCTTC; v_gene: TRBV5-1; len: 14; j_gene: TRBJ2-1; abundance: few; d_gene: TRBD2
CDR3aa: CASSFPSGRNEQFF; CDR3nt: TGTGCTAGTAGCTTTCCCAGCGGGAGGAATGAGCAGTTCTTC; v_gene: TRBV12-5; len: 14; j_gene: TRBJ2-1; abundance: -; d_gene: TRBD2
CDR3aa: CASNTRNRANYGYTF; CDR3nt: TGTGCCAGTAACACGCGGAACAGGGCGAACTATGGCTACACCTTC; v_gene: TRBV19; len: 15; j_gene: TRBJ1-2; abundance: -; d_gene: -
CDR3aa: CASSMTDREGAEAFF; CDR3nt: TGTGCCAGTAGTATGACGGACAGGGAAGGCGCTGAAGCTTTCTTT; v_gene: TRBV19; len: 15; j_gene: TRBJ1-1; abundance: -; d_gene: TRBD1
CDR3aa: CASSSLYGSSVSGANVLTF; CDR3nt: TGTGCCAGCAGCTCACTGTACGGGAGCTCGGTCTCTGGGGCCAACGTCCTGACTTTC; v_gene: TRBV7-9; len: 19; j_gene: TRBJ2-6; abundance: -; d_gene: -
CDR3aa: CASGPGTSGSYNEQFF; CDR3nt: TGCGCCAGCGGTCCCGGGACTAGCGGATCCTACAATGAGCAGTTCTTC; v_gene: TRBV5-1; len: 16; j_gene: TRBJ2-1; abundance: -; d_gene: TRBD2
CDR3aa: CASSKVPAARSTDTQYF; CDR3nt: TGTGCCAGTAGTAAGGTTCCCGCGGCCCGGAGCACAGATACGCAGTATTTT; v_gene: TRBV19; len: 17; j_gene: TRBJ2-3; abundance: -; d_gene: -
CDR3aa: CASSLGPSGANTGELFF; CDR3nt: TGCGCCAGCAGCTTGGGTCCTAGCGGAGCGAACACCGGGGAGCTGTTTTTT; v_gene: TRBV5-1; len: 17; j_gene: TRBJ2-2; abundance: once; d_gene: TRBD2
CDR3aa: CASSLDSAGELFF; CDR3nt: TGTGCCAGCAGCCTAGATTCTGCCGGGGAGCTGTTTTTT; v_gene: TRBV11-3; len: 13; j_gene: TRBJ2-2; abundance: -; d_gene: -
CDR3aa: CASGPTTRAGKNIQYF; CDR3nt: TGTGCTAGTGGTCCGACGACCAGGGCAGGGAAAAACATTCAGTACTTC; v_gene: TRBV12-5; len: 16; j_gene: TRBJ2-4; abundance: -; d_gene: -
CDR3aa: CASSYSRVWFGGYTF; CDR3nt: TGTGCCAGCAGTTACTCCAGGGTGTGGTTTGGTGGCTACACCTTC; v_gene: TRBV6-5; len: 15; j_gene: TRBJ1-2; abundance: few; d_gene: -